Listed below are T cell receptor beta chains from one sample, sequenced in a study of blood T cell repertoires in COVID-19. Sequenced by immunoSEQ multiplex PCR; TCRdb stores in-frame clones only, minus some. The sample has fewer than 350,000 clones, approximately 91% seen once. Sequenced: PBMCs or T cells enriched from blood (not recorded which). These receptors came from a woman in her thirties or forties with acute COVID-19. Each CDR3 is given with its conserved first and last residue. The D gene is left open where the match is weak. The listing skips clone size in some rows; elsewhere it reads once, few, many or a size class.

j_call clone_size d_call cdr3_length v_call cdr3_aa cdr3_nt
TRBJ1-1 - - 15 TRBV5-1 CASSLLGGADTEAFF TGCGCCAGCAGCTTATTGGGTGGGGCGGACACTGAAGCTTTCTTT
TRBJ1-4 - TRBD1 15 TRBV7-6 CASSPGDRGGEKLFF TGTGCCAGCAGCCCCGGGGACAGGGGAGGCGAAAAACTGTTTTTT
TRBJ2-3 - - 15 TRBV5-1 CASERTGGGEDTQYF TGCGCCAGCGAACGAACCGGAGGGGGCGAAGATACGCAGTATTTT
TRBJ1-1 - TRBD1 14 TRBV2 CASSLNRGQIEAFF TGTGCCAGCAGTCTTAACAGGGGGCAGATTGAAGCTTTCTTT
TRBJ2-5 - - 13 TRBV6-5 CASRRVGGETQYF TGTGCCAGCAGGCGCGTTGGCGGGGAGACCCAGTACTTC
TRBJ1-1 - TRBD1 15 TRBV7-2 CASSFRTGANTEAFF TGTGCCAGCAGCTTCCGGACAGGCGCGAACACTGAAGCTTTCTTT
TRBJ1-1 - - 15 TRBV7-6 CASSLDSSLNTEAFF TGTGCCAGCAGTCTTGACTCATCTTTGAACACTGAAGCTTTCTTT
TRBJ2-7 few TRBD2 16 TRBV27 CASSAPGLAGPYEQYF TGTGCCAGCAGTGCCCCGGGACTAGCGGGCCCCTACGAGCAGTACTTC
TRBJ2-2 - TRBD2 13 TRBV15 CATGLDNTGELFF TGTGCCACCGGACTAGATAACACCGGGGAGCTGTTTTTT
TRBJ2-3 - - 15 TRBV5-1 CASSPAGGQGDTQYF TGCGCCAGCAGCCCGGCCGGGGGGCAGGGAGATACGCAGTATTTT
TRBJ2-3 - - 16 TRBV11-1 CASSPRGGDSTDTQYF TGTGCCAGCAGCCCACGTGGCGGGGATAGCACAGATACGCAGTATTTT
TRBJ2-2 - TRBD2 16 TRBV7-9 CASSPSGRAFAGELFF TGTGCCAGCAGCCCCAGCGGGAGGGCCTTTGCCGGGGAGCTGTTTTTT
TRBJ1-2 - TRBD1 16 TRBV30 CAWTGTGMGRGYGYTF TGTGCCTGGACGGGGACAGGGATGGGCCGGGGCTATGGCTACACCTTC
TRBJ2-7 - - 15 TRBV7-9 CASSFPGRGFYEQYF TGTGCCAGCAGCTTCCCGGGCAGGGGTTTCTACGAGCAGTACTTC
TRBJ2-5 - TRBD2 15 TRBV27 CASSSPSGGRETQYF TGTGCCAGCAGTTCGCCTAGCGGAGGGAGGGAGACCCAGTACTTC
TRBJ2-1 - TRBD2 17 TRBV28 CASGTGTSGTTYNEQFF TGTGCCAGCGGAACCGGGACTAGCGGGACCACCTACAATGAGCAGTTCTTC
TRBJ1-6 - TRBD1 13 TRBV30 CAWSRDSNSPLHF TGTGCCTGGAGCCGGGACAGCAATTCACCCCTCCACTTT
TRBJ1-4 - - 13 TRBV7-2 CASSGGNNEKLFF TGTGCCAGCAGCGGAGGGAATAATGAAAAACTGTTTTTT
TRBJ1-2 - TRBD1 15 TRBV28 CASSLSGQGLYGYTF TGTGCCAGCAGTTTATCGGGACAGGGACTCTATGGCTACACCTTC
TRBJ2-3 once TRBD2 17 TRBV27 CASSPPRTSGGGNTQYF TGTGCCAGCAGTCCTCCCCGGACTAGCGGGGGGGGCAATACGCAGTATTTT
TRBJ2-7 - TRBD2 15 TRBV19 CASSTRREGSYEQYF TGTGCCAGTAGTACTCGGCGGGAGGGATCCTACGAGCAGTACTTC
TRBJ2-3 - TRBD2 16 TRBV7-2 CASSLRGGAPPDTQYF TGTGCCAGCAGCCTTCGCGGGGGGGCCCCGCCAGATACGCAGTATTTT
TRBJ2-1 - - 17 TRBV5-1 CASSLAFAGGSYNEQFF TGCGCCAGCAGCTTGGCCTTTGCGGGCGGCTCCTACAATGAGCAGTTCTTC
TRBJ1-6 - - 17 TRBV2 CASSEALLGGVNSPLHF TGTGCCAGCAGTGAAGCGCTTCTTGGAGGGGTTAATTCACCCCTCCACTTT
TRBJ2-2 - - 14 TRBV27 CASSPLTGTGELFF TGTGCCAGCAGTCCTTTAACGGGCACCGGGGAGCTGTTTTTT
TRBJ2-3 - - 18 TRBV11-3 CASSLSSKAGSSTDTQYF TGTGCCAGCAGCTTAAGCTCCAAGGCAGGGTCTAGCACAGATACGCAGTATTTT
TRBJ1-5 - - 15 TRBV28 CASSSGVGGNQPQHF TGTGCCAGCAGTTCGGGGGTCGGTGGCAATCAGCCCCAGCATTTT
TRBJ1-1 few TRBD1 11 TRBV30 CAWSSQGGAFF TGTGCCTGGAGTTCCCAGGGGGGAGCTTTCTTT
TRBJ1-6 - TRBD1 15 TRBV7-2 CASSLLGQGDSPLHF TGTGCCAGCAGCTTGTTGGGACAGGGCGATTCACCCCTCCACTTT
TRBJ1-4 - - 14 TRBV7-9 CASSDERTGEKLFF TGTGCCAGCAGCGACGAGCGGACCGGGGAAAAACTGTTTTTT
TRBJ1-4 - TRBD1 15 TRBV4-2 CASSHEQGRNEKLFF TGTGCCAGCAGCCATGAACAGGGGCGTAATGAAAAACTGTTTTTT
TRBJ2-1 - TRBD2 15 TRBV7-9 CASSSLAGVFDEQFF TGTGCCAGCAGCTCCTTAGCGGGAGTGTTCGATGAGCAGTTCTTC
TRBJ1-6 - TRBD1 15 TRBV6-5 CASRYTQGADSPLHF TGTGCCAGCAGGTATACCCAGGGGGCTGATTCACCCCTCCACTTT
TRBJ1-5 - - 14 TRBV19 CASRTRDINQPQHF TGTGCCAGTAGGACCCGGGACATTAATCAGCCCCAGCATTTT
TRBJ2-5 - - 14 TRBV4-3 CASSQSQGPGTQYF TGCGCCAGCAGCCAAAGTCAGGGCCCGGGGACCCAGTACTTC
TRBJ1-6 - - 12 TRBV12-3/TRBV12-4 CASSFQNSPLHF TGTGCCAGCAGTTTTCAAAATTCACCCCTCCACTTT
TRBJ1-6 - - 17 TRBV19 CASSLPTGRAELSPLHF TGTGCCAGTAGTCTACCCACAGGGCGGGCGGAACTTTCACCCCTCCACTTT
TRBJ1-1 - TRBD1 20 TRBV4-1 CASSQDEATGGEGINTEAFF TGCGCCAGCAGCCAAGATGAGGCGACAGGGGGCGAAGGTATAAACACTGAAGCTTTCTTT
TRBJ1-5 - TRBD1 14 TRBV15 CATSRDREDQPQHF TGTGCCACCAGCAGGGACAGGGAGGATCAGCCCCAGCATTTT
TRBJ2-5 - TRBD2 16 TRBV28 CASSSPGLAAQETQYF TGTGCCAGCAGTTCTCCGGGACTAGCGGCCCAAGAGACCCAGTACTTC
TRBJ1-2 - - 16 TRBV7-7 CASSLGEGQAIYGYTF TGTGCCAGCAGCTTAGGGGAGGGGCAGGCGATCTATGGCTACACCTTC
TRBJ1-4 - TRBD1 15 TRBV5-1 CASSPTGTGIEKLFF TGCGCCAGCAGCCCCACCGGGACAGGGATTGAAAAACTGTTTTTT
TRBJ2-1 - TRBD2 15 TRBV11-2 CASNRERGSYNEQFF TGTGCCAGCAACAGGGAGCGGGGGTCCTACAATGAGCAGTTCTTC
TRBJ1-4 - TRBD1 16 TRBV11-3 CASSLGQGQANEKLFF TGTGCCAGCAGCCTGGGACAGGGACAGGCTAATGAAAAACTGTTTTTT
TRBJ1-1 once - 13 TRBV10-3 CAISEQVNTEAFF TGTGCCATCAGTGAGCAGGTCAACACTGAAGCTTTCTTT
TRBJ2-5 - - 12 TRBV11-3 CASSFPGGMQYF TGTGCCAGCAGCTTTCCTGGCGGGATGCAGTACTTC
TRBJ1-4 few - 15 TRBV27 CASSLLRQGNEKLFF TGTGCCAGCAGTTTACTTAGGCAGGGAAATGAAAAACTGTTTTTT
TRBJ1-5 - - 12 TRBV7-2 CASSPGGQPQHF TGTGCCAGCTCCCCCGGCGGTCAGCCCCAGCATTTT
TRBJ2-7 - - 12 TRBV2 CATRGSVREQYF TGTGCCACCAGGGGTAGCGTGAGGGAGCAGTACTTC
TRBJ1-1 - TRBD1 13 TRBV12-3/TRBV12-4 CASSRDRFAGAFF TGTGCCAGCAGTCGGGACAGGTTCGCAGGAGCTTTCTTT
TRBJ1-2 - - 13 TRBV29-1 CSVEGGEDYGYTF TGCAGCGTTGAAGGAGGGGAGGACTATGGCTACACCTTC
TRBJ1-2 - - 17 TRBV19 CASSVNSSPRYSYGYTF TGTGCCAGTAGTGTCAACTCATCTCCTAGGTATAGCTATGGCTACACCTTC